The 8 T cell receptor beta chains presented below share a single source sample, sequenced in a study of T cell changes during pregnancy in multiple sclerosis. Some clones are missing from TCRdb's copy, which holds only in-frame ones; the method was immunoSEQ multiplex PCR. The sample shows 72,000 or so clones, 93% of them seen only once. Sequencing was performed on peripheral blood, taken in the second trimester of pregnancy. All receptors come from a female donor with multiple sclerosis, enrolled in a pregnancy study.

This chain joins TRBV5-6 and TRBJ1-2; D remains ambiguous. Germline V gives CDR1 SGHDT, CDR2 YYEEEE. The V and J ends lost 0 bases and 6 bases respectively, with 12 bases between them. CDR3 length: 14 amino acids. In DNA form, the CDR3 reads TGTGCCAGCAGCTTGGGGTCAAGCTCCCATGGCTACACCTTC. It yields the protein CASSLGSSSHGYTF.

This chain joins TRBV18 and TRBJ1-1; no clear D. Germline CDR1 KGHSH, CDR2 LQKENI. Trimming removed 1 base from V and 10 bases from J, with 13 bases in between. The CDR3 loop spans 13 amino acids. This CDR3 is CASSPRAQPGAFF. The CDR3 nucleotides read TGTGCCAGCTCACCACGGGCCCAGCCAGGAGCTTTCTTT.

The V gene is TRBV30, the J gene TRBJ1-2, with 10 bases aligning to TRBD1. With V trimmed by 3 bases and J by 4 bases, 11 bases remained unmatched. Germline V gives CDR1 GTSNPN, CDR2 SVGIG (reference sequence). The CDR3 contains 16 residues. In DNA, the CDR3 is TGTGCCTGGAGCGACCGCCGGACAGGGGGTAGCTATGGCTACACCTTC. Its translation: CAWSDRRTGGSYGYTF.

Only a few counts were recorded for this clone. The V gene is TRBV7-9, the J gene TRBJ1-2; 9 bases align to TRBD1. The trim removed 7 bases at V and 13 bases at J, leaving 10 bases unmatched. CDR3 size: 12 residues. Germline V CDR1 and CDR2: SEHNR, FQNEAQ (reference sequence). CDR3 DNA sequence: TGTGCCAGCACCAGGGACAGGGAAGGGGTCACCTTC. It codes for CASTRDREGVTF.

The chain links TRBV11-2 to TRBJ2-7; D gene ambiguous. The CDR3 length is 11 residues. Germline CDR1 reads SGHAT; CDR2 reads FQNNGV. Trimming cost V 0 bases and J 7 bases, with 4 bases left between them. Written as DNA, the CDR3 is TGTGCCAGCAGCTTAGATCAAGAGCAGTACTTC. Protein: CASSLDQEQYF.

V and J are TRBV18 and TRBJ2-4, with a possible D match to TRBD2 (5 bases). CDR1 is KGHSH, CDR2 LQKENI, per germline. V lost 6 bases and J lost 5, with 14 bases in between. The length of the CDR3 is 14 residues. The CDR3 DNA reads as TGTGCCAGCTCGTACCGGGAACTACAAAACATTCAGTACTTC. This codes for CASSYRELQNIQYF.

Comments on this clone: Other DNA sequences in this sample translate to the same CDR3. CDR3 bases: TGCGCCAGCAGCTTGGCTGGGACAGCGAACACCGGGGAGCTGTTTTTT. Its protein product is CASSLAGTANTGELFF. This chain links TRBV5-1 with TRBJ2-2, with 7 bases fitting TRBD1. This CDR3 comprises 16 residues. Trimming at V came to 0 bases and at J to 0 bases, leaving 2 bases not matched to a gene. The germline gives CDR1 SGHRS, CDR2 YFSETQ.

The chain has TRBV2 and TRBJ1-3; D may be TRBD1 (5 bases). CDR3 length equals 15 residues. Trimming removed 8 bases from V and 0 bases from J, with 14 bases in between. Looked up from germline, CDR1 is SNHLY and CDR2 is FYNNEI. The CDR3 sequence: CASFGGASSGNTIYF. The CDR3 DNA is TGTGCCAGCTTCGGAGGGGCTTCCTCTGGAAACACCATATATTTT.